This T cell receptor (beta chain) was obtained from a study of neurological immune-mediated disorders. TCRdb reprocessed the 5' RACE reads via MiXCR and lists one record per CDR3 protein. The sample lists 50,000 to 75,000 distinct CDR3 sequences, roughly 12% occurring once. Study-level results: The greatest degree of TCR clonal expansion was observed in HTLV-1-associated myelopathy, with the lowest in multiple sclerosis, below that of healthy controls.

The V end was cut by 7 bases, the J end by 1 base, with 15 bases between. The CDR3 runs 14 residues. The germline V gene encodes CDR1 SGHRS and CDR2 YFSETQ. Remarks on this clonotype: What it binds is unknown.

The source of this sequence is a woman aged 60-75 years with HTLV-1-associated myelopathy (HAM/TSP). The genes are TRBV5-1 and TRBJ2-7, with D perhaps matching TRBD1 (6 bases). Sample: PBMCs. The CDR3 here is CASAAGTRSYEQYF. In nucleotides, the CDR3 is TGCGCCAGCGCAGCCGGGACAAGGTCCTACGAGCAGTACTTC.